This TCR beta chain was identified in a study of regulatory T cells in long-lasting Graves disease. Across the study: The antithyroid drugs taken by newly diagnosed Graves' patients had been used for under 3 months.

Arm-PCR of CDR3 regions with iRepertoire HTBI primers generated TCR beta libraries. TCRdb used MiXCR to reprocess the multiplex PCR reads, holding one entry per CDR3 protein. The sample carries around 480,000 distinct CDR3 sequences, about 16% recorded once. This clonotype appeared once. A much bigger clone sits one base away, suggesting this may be a read error. This CDR3 has 15 amino acids. The germline gives CDR1 SQVTM, CDR2 ANQGSEA. Time point noted: newly diagnosed GD, antithyroid drugs for less than 3 months. Isolated PBMC RNA provided the starting material for the TCR library. These data also formed part of another study, on T cells in Graves' hyperthyroidism and ophthalmopathy. Turning to that study: Separating ophthalmopathy from stable hyperthyroidism was achieved by a 13 V-J model.

This clonotype originated in a woman aged 35-60 years with Graves disease. This material consisted of peripheral blood mononuclear cells (PBMCs), taken at new diagnosis, from a patient treated with antithyroid drugs. The chain is built from TRBV29-1 and TRBJ2-3; D not resolved. CDR3 nucleotide sequence: TGCAGCGTTGAAGGTGGCGCGGTGAGCACAAATACGCAGTATTTT. This sequence encodes CSVEGGAVSTNTQYF.